This T cell receptor (beta chain) originates from a study of tumor-infiltrating lymphocytes in primary liver carcinoma (dated by TCRdb to 2016 to 2017). At the level of the whole study: Hepatocellular carcinoma (four) or combined HCC and intrahepatic cholangiocarcinoma (one) was present in the five patients, who were three men and two women aged 30 to 69 years. Tumors of the five patients were stage T1-T3 N0M0 with maximum diameters of about 4.2 to 10 cm. Each sample produced roughly 3.65 to 8 million productive TCRbeta reads, and read depth showed no significant difference between tissue types. For each liver tumor, the study sampled five regions along with adjacent normal tissue and blood, and applied TCRbeta repertoire sequencing, expression microarrays and whole-exome sequencing. A total of 35 specimens from 5 patients underwent TCRbeta repertoire sequencing, comprising 25 tumor regions, 5 adjacent noncancerous liver tissues and 5 peripheral blood samples. To link TCRbeta repertoire diversity to the local molecular phenotype, the 25 tumor region samples were profiled with Agilent mRNA microarrays. Repertoires from technical replicates were highly reproducible, with mean shared-clone rates roughly 0.9 and correlation coefficients above 0.95.

TCRbeta-specific cDNA was reverse-transcribed from approximately 0.5 ug total RNA using a constant-region primer and ProtoScript II reverse transcriptase. Construction of the TCRbeta libraries relied on three nested rounds of multiplex PCR, following a slightly modified ARM-PCR procedure. Sample barcodes and Illumina adapters were added in a final 25-cycle PCR with Deep VentR polymerase. Before sequencing, amplicons of 200-500 bp were gel-purified using a QIAquick gel extraction kit. The TCRbeta amplicons were sequenced with 250-bp paired-end reads on an Illumina HiSeq 2500. In the paper's pipeline: Reads were quality-trimmed with Trimmomatic v0.33, and paired reads were merged with FLASH v1.2.11 to recover full CDR3 sequences. V, D and J germline segments were assigned to the rearranged TCRbeta sequences using MiGEC v1.2.1b. Clonotype statistics and Shannon-Wiener diversity indices were computed with VDJtools v1.0.0. To cut down on sampling bias, every analysis after diversity analysis relied on just the 250 most abundant clonotypes from each sample. TCRdb took the public reads, trimmed them with fastp at Q25, ran MiXCR for clone calling and kept in-frame beta chains. Each CDR3 protein appears once, grouped with its most common genes and DNA. These V and J calls are TCRdb output, not the study's own analysis. The sample data list roughly 120,000 distinct CDR3 sequences, and 55% to 75% of these were observed just once. The ten largest clonotypes hold 7% to 10% of the sample.

Total RNA and DNA were co-extracted from around 20-30 mg of bulk tissue with the AllPrep DNA/RNA mini kit, without cell sorting. Between late 2015 and early 2016, a handful of patients in China with histopathologically diagnosed primary liver carcinoma had surgical resection. At the time of sampling, the patients were treatment-naive and had chronic HBV infection. Each tumor was sampled at five spatially separated regions: the superior, inferior, left-lateral and right-lateral poles and the tumor centre. Histology showed that every tumor sample contained more than 85% viable tumor cells. Each fresh piece of tumor and adjacent tissue was cut in two, with one half stored in RNAlater at -80 degrees C and the other half sent for histology. What the work shows at the level of the full study, not this receptor alone: Because only the TCR beta chain was sequenced and unpaired alpha chains were not captured, true repertoire diversity is likely underestimated. The study included only five patients, and the authors note findings should be validated in a larger study. Only about 7.5-24% of top clones were found in all five regions of a tumor, suggesting spatial heterogeneity of tumor-infiltrating T cells. The top 250 clones accounted for a significantly greater share of the repertoire in tumors than in blood (p = 0.039). Consistent with antigen-driven expansion, pairs of tumor regions showed higher repertoire overlap (mean roughly 35%) than either tumor-adjacent pairs (around 17%) or tumor-blood pairs (roughly 15%). Bulk unsorted samples precluded comparing CD4+ and CD8+ T cell repertoires.

Of note for this clonotype: There is no known antigen for this receptor. No much larger clone is present one base from it, and per-base qualities are unavailable.

The clonotype was recovered from a woman aged 55-69 years with primary liver carcinoma and hepatitis B virus infection. Material: liver tumor tissue from sampling region 1. The cell subset or site label here, explained by the study, means: tumor region T1, superior pole.

At the DNA level, the sequence is TGCAGCATCTCCGGATCGGGCTTGGAGACCCAGTACTTC. Protein translation: CSISGSGLETQYF. In this chain, TRBV29-1 is recombined with TRBJ2-5; the D segment cannot be called with confidence. V is shortened by 8 bases, J by 5 bases, and the region joining them spans 18 bases. Including cysteine and phenylalanine, the CDR3 has 13 amino acids. Only CDR3 DNA remains: 39 bases, in frame from the first base. In the germline V gene, CDR1 corresponds to SQVTM and CDR2 to ANQGSEA.